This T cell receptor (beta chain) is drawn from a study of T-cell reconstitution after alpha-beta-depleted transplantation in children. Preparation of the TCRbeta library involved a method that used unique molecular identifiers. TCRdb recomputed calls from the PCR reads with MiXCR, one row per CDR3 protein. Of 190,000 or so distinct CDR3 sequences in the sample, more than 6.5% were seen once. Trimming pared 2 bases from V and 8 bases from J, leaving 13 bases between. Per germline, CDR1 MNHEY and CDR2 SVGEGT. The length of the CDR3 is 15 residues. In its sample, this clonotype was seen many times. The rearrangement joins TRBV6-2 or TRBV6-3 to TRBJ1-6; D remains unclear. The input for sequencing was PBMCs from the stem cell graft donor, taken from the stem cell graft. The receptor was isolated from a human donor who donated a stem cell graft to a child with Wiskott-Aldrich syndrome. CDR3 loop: CASSYLQPRDSPLHF. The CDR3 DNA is TGTGCCAGCAGTTACCTGCAACCGAGGGATTCACCCCTCCACTTT.